This paragraph reports one TCR beta chain. TCRdb's table, derived via immunoSEQ multiplex PCR, lists solely in-frame clones and lacks some. The sample records fewer than 700,000 clones, 70% to 90% being singletons. This sample is drawn from a study of shared T cell receptors in the human thymus. Another study also made use of these data, one on human thymus T cells. That work states: Usage of V and J genes appeared biased in thymic and blood repertoires.

The receptor comes from a boy younger than two with a congenital heart defect. Sequenced material: thymocytes.

The CDR3: CAWSPPGAAGVGADTQYF. The CDR3 DNA reads as TGTGCCTGGAGTCCTCCTGGGGCAGCGGGAGTGGGGGCAGATACGCAGTATTTT. The chain joins TRBV30 to TRBJ2-3; 8 bases fit TRBD2. V lost 2 bases and J lost 4; bases outside the gene matches: 17. Germline V gives CDR1 GTSNPN, CDR2 SVGIG (reference sequence). This CDR3 has 18 amino acids. Supplemented by reference TRBV30 and TRBJ2-3, the full variable domain reads SQTIHQWPATLVQPVGSPLSLECTVEGTSNPNLYWYRQAAGRGLQLLFYSVGIGQISSEVPQNLSASRPQDRQFILSSKKLLLSDSGFYLCAWSPPGAAGVGADTQYFGPGTRLTVL.